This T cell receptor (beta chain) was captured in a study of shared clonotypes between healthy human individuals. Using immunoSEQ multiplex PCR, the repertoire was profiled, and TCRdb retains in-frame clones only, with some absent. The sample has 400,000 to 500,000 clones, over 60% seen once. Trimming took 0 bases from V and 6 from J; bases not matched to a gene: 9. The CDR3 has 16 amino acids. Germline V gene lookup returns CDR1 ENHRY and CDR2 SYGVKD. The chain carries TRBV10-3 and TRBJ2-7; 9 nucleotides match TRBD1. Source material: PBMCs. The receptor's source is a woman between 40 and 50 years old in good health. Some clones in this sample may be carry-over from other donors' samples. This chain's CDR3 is CAISESKGQGGVEQYF. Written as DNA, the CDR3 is TGTGCCATCAGTGAGTCGAAGGGACAGGGAGGGGTCGAGCAGTACTTC.